This T cell receptor (beta chain) was identified during a study of cytomegalovirus exposure and HLA in healthy donors. Details on this clone: Its cognate antigen is unknown.

Researchers ran the PCR with 60 Vbeta and 13 Jbeta primers. Method: immunoSEQ multiplex PCR; TCRdb's copy keeps in-frame clones and lacks some. The sample consists of roughly 110,000 clones, 55% to 80% of them appearing once. The CDR3 runs 16 residues. The V end lost 0 bases, the J end lost 3 bases, and 11 bases lay between the germline ends. Germline V gives CDR1 MGHRA, CDR2 YSYEKL. General study findings and limits: Serostatus for CMV was the only available immune exposure information. Researchers reportedly found TCR beta sequences accurately predicted most subjects' HLA-A and HLA-B alleles. Later examination showed HLA-associated TCR beta chains had greater clonal expansion than equally common others. The CMV antigen specificity of a few CMV-associated chains was confirmed through in vitro analysis.

The material sequenced was PBMCs. The chain recombines TRBV4-1 with TRBJ1-4; unclear D gene. This receptor was obtained from a young woman in good health and CMV-seronegative. CDR3 nucleotides: TGCGCCAGCAGCCAAGATTTCGGGAAAGCTAATGAAAAACTGTTTTTT. Translated, it gives CASSQDFGKANEKLFF.